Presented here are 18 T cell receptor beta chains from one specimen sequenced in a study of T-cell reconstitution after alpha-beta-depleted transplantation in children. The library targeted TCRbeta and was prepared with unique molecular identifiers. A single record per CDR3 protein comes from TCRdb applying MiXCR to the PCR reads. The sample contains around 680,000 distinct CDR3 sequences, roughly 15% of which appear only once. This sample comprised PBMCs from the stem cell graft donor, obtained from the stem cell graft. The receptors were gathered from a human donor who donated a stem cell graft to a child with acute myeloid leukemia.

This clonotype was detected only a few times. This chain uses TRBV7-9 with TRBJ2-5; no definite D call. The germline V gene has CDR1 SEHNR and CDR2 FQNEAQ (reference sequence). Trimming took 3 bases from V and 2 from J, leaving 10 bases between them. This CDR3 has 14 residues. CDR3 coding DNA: TGTGCCAGCAGCTTTCCCCAGGATCAAGAGACCCAGTACTTC. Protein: CASSFPQDQETQYF.

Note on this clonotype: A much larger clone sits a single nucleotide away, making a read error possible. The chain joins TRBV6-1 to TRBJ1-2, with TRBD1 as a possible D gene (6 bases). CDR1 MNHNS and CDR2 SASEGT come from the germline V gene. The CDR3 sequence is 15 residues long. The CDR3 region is CASGGRDPRDYGCTF. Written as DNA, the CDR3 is TGTGCCAGCGGGGGCCGGGACCCGAGGGACTATGGCTGCACCTTC.

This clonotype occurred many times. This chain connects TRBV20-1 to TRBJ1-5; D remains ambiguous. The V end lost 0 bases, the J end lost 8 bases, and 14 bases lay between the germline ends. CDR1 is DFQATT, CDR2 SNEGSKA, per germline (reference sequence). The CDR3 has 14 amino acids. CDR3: CSARDGIAGKPQHF. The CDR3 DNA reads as TGCAGTGCTAGAGATGGGATCGCGGGGAAGCCCCAGCATTTT.

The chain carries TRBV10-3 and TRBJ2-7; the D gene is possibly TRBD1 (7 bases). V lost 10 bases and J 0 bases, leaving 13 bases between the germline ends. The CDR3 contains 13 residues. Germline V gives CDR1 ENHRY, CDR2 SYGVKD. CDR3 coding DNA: TGTGCCACCAGGGGGGATAGCTCCTACGAGCAGTACTTC. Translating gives CATRGDSSYEQYF.

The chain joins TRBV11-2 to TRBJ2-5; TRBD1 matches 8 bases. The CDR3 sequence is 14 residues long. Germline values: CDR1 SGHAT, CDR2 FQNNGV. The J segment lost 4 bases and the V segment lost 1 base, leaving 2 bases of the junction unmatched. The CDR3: CASSLVGQGETQYF. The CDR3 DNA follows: TGTGCCAGCAGCTTAGTCGGACAGGGAGAGACCCAGTACTTC.

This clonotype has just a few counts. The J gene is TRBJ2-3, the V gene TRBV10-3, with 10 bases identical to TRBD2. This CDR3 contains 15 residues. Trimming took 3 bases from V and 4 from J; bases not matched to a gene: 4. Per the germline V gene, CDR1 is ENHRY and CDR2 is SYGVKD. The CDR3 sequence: CAISESGGAADTQYF. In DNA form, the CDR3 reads TGTGCCATCAGTGAAAGCGGGGGGGCCGCAGATACGCAGTATTTT.

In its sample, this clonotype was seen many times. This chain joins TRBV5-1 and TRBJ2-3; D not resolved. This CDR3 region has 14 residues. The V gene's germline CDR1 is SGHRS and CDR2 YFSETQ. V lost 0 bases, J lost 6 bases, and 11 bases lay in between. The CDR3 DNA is TGCGCCAGCAGCTTGGATGGGCATCGGGATACGCAGTATTTT. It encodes CASSLDGHRDTQYF.

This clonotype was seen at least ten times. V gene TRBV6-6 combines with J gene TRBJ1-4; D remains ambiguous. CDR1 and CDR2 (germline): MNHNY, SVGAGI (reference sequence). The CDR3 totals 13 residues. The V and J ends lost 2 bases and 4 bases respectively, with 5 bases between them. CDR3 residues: CASSYGGNEKLFF. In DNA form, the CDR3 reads TGTGCCAGCAGTTACGGCGGTAATGAAAAACTGTTTTTT.

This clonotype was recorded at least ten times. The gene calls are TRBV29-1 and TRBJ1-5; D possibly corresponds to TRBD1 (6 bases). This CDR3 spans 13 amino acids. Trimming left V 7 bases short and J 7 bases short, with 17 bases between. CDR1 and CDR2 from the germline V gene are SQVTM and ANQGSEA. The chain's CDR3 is CSAQGGPGQPQHF. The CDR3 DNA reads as TGCAGCGCCCAAGGGGGTCCGGGGCAGCCCCAGCATTTT.

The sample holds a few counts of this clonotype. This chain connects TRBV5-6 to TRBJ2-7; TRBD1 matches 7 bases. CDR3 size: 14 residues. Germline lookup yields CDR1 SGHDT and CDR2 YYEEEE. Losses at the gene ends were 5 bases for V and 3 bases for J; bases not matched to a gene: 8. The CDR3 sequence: CASRNGQDFYEQYF. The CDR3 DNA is TGTGCCAGCAGAAACGGACAGGACTTCTACGAGCAGTACTTC.

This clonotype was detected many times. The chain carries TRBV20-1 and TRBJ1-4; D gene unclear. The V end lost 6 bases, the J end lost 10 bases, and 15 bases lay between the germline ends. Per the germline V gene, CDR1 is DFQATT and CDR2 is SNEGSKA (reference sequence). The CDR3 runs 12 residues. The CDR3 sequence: CSAAPGSGKLFF. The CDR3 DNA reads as TGCAGTGCGGCGCCCGGGAGTGGAAAACTGTTTTTT.

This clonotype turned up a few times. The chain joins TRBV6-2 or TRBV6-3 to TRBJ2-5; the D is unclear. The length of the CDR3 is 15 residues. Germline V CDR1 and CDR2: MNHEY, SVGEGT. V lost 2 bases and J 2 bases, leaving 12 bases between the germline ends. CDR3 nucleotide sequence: TGTGCCAGCAGTTACGGCCCTAGAATACAAGAGACCCAGTACTTC. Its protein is CASSYGPRIQETQYF.

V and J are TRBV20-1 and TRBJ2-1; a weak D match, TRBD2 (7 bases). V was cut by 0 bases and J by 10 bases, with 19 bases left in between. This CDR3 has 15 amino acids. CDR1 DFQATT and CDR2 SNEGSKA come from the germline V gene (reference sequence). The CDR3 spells CSARDQGGASAEQFF. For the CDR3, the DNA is TGCAGTGCTAGAGATCAAGGGGGGGCATCAGCAGAGCAGTTCTTC.

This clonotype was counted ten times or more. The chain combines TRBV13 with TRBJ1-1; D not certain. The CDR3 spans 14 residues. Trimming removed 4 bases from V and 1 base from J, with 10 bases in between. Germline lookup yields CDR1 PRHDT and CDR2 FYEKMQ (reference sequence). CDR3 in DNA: TGTGCCAGCAGCTCCCGGGAGAGGAACACTGAAGCTTTCTTT. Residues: CASSSRERNTEAFF.

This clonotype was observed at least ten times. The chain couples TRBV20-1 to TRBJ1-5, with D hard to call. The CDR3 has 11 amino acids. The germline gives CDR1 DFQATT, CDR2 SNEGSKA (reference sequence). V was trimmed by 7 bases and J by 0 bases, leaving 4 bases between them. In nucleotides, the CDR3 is TGCAGTGTAGGTAGCAATCAGCCCCAGCATTTT. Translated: CSVGSNQPQHF.

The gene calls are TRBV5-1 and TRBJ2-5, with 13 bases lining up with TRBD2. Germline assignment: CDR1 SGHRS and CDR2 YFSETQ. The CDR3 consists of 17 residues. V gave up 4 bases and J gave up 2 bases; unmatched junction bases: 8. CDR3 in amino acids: CASSPGTSGAGQETQYF. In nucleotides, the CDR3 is TGCGCCAGCAGCCCTGGGACTAGCGGGGCGGGACAAGAGACCCAGTACTTC.

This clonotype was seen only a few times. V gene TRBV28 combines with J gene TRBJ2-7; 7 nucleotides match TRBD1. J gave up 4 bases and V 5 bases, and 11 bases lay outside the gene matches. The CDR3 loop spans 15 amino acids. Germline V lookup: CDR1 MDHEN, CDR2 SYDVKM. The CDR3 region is CASSRGDSRTYEQYV. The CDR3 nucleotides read TGTGCCAGCAGTAGAGGGGACAGTCGAACGTACGAGCAGTACGTC.

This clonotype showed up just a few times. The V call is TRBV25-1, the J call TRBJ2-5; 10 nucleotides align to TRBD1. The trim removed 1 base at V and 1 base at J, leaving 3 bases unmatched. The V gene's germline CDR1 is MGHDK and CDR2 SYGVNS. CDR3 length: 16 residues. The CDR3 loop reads CASSEWGQGSQETQYF. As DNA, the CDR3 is TGTGCCAGCAGTGAATGGGGACAGGGGTCCCAAGAGACCCAGTACTTC.